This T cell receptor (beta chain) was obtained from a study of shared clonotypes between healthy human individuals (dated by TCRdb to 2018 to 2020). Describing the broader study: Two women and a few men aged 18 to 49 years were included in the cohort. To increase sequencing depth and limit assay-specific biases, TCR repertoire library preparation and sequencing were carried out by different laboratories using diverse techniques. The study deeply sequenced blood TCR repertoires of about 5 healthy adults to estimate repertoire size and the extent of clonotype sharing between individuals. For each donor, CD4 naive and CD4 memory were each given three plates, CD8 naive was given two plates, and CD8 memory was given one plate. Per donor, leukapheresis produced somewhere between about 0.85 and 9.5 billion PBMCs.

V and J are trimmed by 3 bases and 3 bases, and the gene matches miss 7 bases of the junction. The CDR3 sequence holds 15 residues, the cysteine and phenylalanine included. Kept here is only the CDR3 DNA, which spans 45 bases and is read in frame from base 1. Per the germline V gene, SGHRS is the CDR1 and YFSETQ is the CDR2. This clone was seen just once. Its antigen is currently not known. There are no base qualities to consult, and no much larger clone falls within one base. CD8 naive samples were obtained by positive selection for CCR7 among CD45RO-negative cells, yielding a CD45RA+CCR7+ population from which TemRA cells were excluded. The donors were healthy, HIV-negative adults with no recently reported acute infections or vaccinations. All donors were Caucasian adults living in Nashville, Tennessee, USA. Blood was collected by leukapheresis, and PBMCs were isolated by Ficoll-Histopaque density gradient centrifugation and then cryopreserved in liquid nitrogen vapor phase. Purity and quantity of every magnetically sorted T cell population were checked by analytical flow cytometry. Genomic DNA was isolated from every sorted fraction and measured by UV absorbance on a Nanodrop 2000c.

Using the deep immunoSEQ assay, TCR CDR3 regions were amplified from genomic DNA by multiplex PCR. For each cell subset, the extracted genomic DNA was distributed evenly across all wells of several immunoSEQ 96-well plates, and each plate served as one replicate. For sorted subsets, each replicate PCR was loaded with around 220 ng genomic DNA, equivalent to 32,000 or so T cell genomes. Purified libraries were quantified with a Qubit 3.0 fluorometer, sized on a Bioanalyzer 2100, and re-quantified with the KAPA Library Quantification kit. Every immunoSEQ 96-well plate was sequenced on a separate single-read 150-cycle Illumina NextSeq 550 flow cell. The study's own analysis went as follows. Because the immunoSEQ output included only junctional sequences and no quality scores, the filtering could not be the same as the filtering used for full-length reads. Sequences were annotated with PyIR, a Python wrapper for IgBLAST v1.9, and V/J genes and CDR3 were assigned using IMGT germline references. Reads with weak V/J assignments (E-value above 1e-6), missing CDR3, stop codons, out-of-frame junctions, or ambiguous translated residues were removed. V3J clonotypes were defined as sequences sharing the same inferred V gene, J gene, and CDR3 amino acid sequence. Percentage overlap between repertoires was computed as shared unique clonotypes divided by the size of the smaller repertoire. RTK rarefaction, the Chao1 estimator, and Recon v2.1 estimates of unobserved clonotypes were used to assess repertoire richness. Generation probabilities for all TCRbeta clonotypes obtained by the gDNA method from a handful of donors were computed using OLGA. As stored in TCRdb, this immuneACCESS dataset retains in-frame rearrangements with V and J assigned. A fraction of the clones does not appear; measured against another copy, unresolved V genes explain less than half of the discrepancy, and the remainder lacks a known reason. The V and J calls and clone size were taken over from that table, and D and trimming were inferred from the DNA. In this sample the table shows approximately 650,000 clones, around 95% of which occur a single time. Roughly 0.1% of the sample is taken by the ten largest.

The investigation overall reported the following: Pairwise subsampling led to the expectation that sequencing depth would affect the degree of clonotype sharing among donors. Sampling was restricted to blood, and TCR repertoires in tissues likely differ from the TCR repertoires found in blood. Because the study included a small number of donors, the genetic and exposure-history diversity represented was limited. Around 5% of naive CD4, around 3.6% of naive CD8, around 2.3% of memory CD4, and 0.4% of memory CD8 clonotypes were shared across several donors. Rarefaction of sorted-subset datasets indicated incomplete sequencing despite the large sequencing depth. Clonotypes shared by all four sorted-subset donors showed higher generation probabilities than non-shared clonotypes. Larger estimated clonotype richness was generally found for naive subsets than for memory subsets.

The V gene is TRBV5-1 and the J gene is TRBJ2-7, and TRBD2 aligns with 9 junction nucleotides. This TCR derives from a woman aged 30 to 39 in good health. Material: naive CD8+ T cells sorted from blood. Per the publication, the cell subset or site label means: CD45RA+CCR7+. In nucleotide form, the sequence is TGCGCCAGCAGCTCGCCAGCGGGAGGAAGCTACGAGCAGTACTTC. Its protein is CASSSPAGGSYEQYF.